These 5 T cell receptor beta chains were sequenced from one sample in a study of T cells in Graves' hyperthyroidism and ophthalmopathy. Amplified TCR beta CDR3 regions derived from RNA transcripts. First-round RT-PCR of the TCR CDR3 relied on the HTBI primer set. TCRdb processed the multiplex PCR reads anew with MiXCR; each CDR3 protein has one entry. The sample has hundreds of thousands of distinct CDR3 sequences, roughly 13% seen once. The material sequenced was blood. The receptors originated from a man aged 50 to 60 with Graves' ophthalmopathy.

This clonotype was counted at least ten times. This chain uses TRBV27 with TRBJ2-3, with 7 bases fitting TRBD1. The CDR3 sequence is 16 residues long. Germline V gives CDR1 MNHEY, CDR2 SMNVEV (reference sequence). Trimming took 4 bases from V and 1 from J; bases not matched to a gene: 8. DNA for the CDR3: TGTGCCAGCAGTTCCTACCGGGACAGCGGCACAGATACGCAGTATTTT. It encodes CASSSYRDSGTDTQYF.

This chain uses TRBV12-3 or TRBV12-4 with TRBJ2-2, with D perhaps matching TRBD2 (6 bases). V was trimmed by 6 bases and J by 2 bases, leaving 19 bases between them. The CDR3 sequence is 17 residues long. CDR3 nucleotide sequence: TGTGCCAGCAGCGCAATTTCTCGGGGAGGAAACACCGGGGAGCTGTTTTTT. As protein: CASSAISRGGNTGELFF.

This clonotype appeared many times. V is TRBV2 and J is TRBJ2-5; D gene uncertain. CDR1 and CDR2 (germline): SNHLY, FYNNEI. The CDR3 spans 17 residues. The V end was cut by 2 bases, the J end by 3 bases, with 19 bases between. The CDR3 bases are TGTGCCAGCAGTGAACCCCAACCCATACGACCAAAAGAGACCCAGTACTTC. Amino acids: CASSEPQPIRPKETQYF.

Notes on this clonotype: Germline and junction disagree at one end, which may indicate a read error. CDR3 coding DNA: TGCGCCAGCAGCTATCAGGGTTGGGGGGACGAGCAGTGCTTC. Its protein product is CASSYQGWGDEQCF. This rearrangement joins TRBV5-1 to TRBJ2-7; tentative D call: TRBD2 (6 bases). The CDR3 is 14 amino acids. CDR1 SGHRS and CDR2 YFSETQ come from the germline V gene. The full variable domain, with the rest looked up from reference TRBV5-1 and TRBJ2-7, is KAGVTQTPRYLIKTRGQQVTLSCSPISGHRSVSWYQQTPGQGLQFLFEYFSETQRNKGNFPGRFSGRQFSNSRSEMNVSTLELGDSALYLCASSYQGWGDEQCFGPGTRLTVT.

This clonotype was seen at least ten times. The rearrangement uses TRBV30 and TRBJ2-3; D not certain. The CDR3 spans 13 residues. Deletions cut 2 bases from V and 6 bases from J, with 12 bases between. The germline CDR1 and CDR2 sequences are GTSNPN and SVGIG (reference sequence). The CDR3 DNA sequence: TGTGCCTGGAGTCGGGCTACAGAGGATACGCAGTATTTT. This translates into CAWSRATEDTQYF.